The 27 T cell receptor beta chains in this list originate from one sample, sequenced in a study of blood T cell repertoires in COVID-19. Here immunoSEQ multiplex PCR was the method, and the copy in TCRdb shows in-frame clones only, minus some. The repertoire holds 230,000 or so clones, with 90% as singletons. Sequenced input: peripheral blood. Source of these receptors: a woman aged 55-75 years with COVID-19, enrolled during active disease.

J is TRBJ1-1 and V is TRBV30, with TRBD1 matching 7 bases. The CDR3 consists of 10 residues. Germline loops: CDR1 GTSNPN, CDR2 SVGIG (reference sequence). The ends lost 5 bases at V and 8 bases at J; junction bases unmatched: 2. The CDR3 DNA is TGTGCCTGGGGGGGACAGGAAGCTTTCTTT. It is translated as CAWGGQEAFF.

There are a few counts of this clone. V and J are TRBV19 and TRBJ1-6; maybe TRBD1 (5 bases). The CDR3 covers 14 residues. V was pared by 6 bases and J by 9 bases, with 15 bases between. The germline CDR1 and CDR2 sequences are LNHDA and SQIVND (reference sequence). Here the CDR3 reads CASRTQGSVSPLHF. The CDR3 region has the DNA TGTGCCAGTAGGACCCAGGGTTCGGTTTCACCCCTCCACTTT.

In regard to this clone: The sample has other DNA sequences that encode this CDR3 too. The chain employs TRBV5-8 and TRBJ2-2, with 11 bases that match TRBD1. Germline CDR1 and CDR2: SGHTS and YDEGEE. Germline trimming cut 0 bases from V and 4 bases from J; bases unmatched to any gene: 5. This CDR3 is 17 amino acids long. This CDR3 is CASSLVMGQGGTGELFF. The CDR3, as DNA: TGTGCCAGCAGCTTGGTCATGGGACAGGGGGGCACCGGGGAGCTGTTTTTT.

The rearrangement uses TRBV6-1 and TRBJ1-5; weak D call: TRBD1 (5 bases). V dropped 1 base and J dropped 7 bases, with 8 bases sitting between them. Germline V lookup: CDR1 MNHNS, CDR2 SASEGT. This CDR3 has 13 residues. The chain's CDR3 is CASSEVRGQPQHF. In nucleotides, the CDR3 is TGTGCCAGCAGTGAAGTAAGGGGACAGCCCCAGCATTTT.

J is TRBJ1-1 and V is TRBV9, with a weak D call TRBD1 (5 bases). Trimming took 2 bases from V and 4 from J, leaving 12 bases between them. This CDR3 has 14 amino acids. Germline assignment: CDR1 SGDLS and CDR2 YYNGEE. CDR3 residues: CASSVSGVGTEAFF. Here the CDR3 DNA reads TGTGCCAGCAGCGTTTCGGGGGTTGGCACTGAAGCTTTCTTT.

The V gene is TRBV6-4, the J gene TRBJ2-3; the D gene is possibly TRBD2 (6 bases). The CDR3 has 16 amino acids. Per germline, CDR1 MRHNA and CDR2 SNTAGT. V dropped 3 bases and J dropped 0 bases, with 13 bases sitting between them. CDR3 nucleotide sequence: TGTGCCAGCAGTGATTCTGGCGGGGCGAGCACAGATACGCAGTATTTT. Protein: CASSDSGGASTDTQYF.

The rearrangement links TRBV18 to TRBJ1-5, with D perhaps TRBD1 (5 bases). With 2 bases removed from V and 7 bases from J, the gap between germline ends came to 18 bases. CDR1 is KGHSH, CDR2 LQKENI, per germline. This CDR3 comprises 16 residues. CDR3 region: CASSPGRKGGQQPQHF. CDR3 in DNA: TGTGCCAGCTCACCAGGTAGAAAGGGAGGACAACAGCCCCAGCATTTT.

The V gene is TRBV6-1, the J gene TRBJ2-5; TRBD1 is a possible D gene (6 bases). Germline CDR1 and CDR2: MNHNS and SASEGT. The CDR3 has 15 residues. With 2 bases removed from V and 2 bases from J, the gap between germline ends came to 12 bases. This CDR3 is CASSENRGQQETQYF. CDR3 nucleotides: TGTGCCAGCAGTGAAAACCGAGGACAGCAAGAGACCCAGTACTTC.

The chain employs TRBV3-1 (or the pseudogene TRBV3-2) and TRBJ1-6; no clear D. This CDR3 contains 12 residues. Germline V gives CDR1 LGHDT, CDR2 YNNKEL (reference sequence). Trimming removed 5 bases at V and 7 bases at J, with 6 bases between. CDR3 sequence: CASSEENSPLHF. CDR3 DNA sequence: TGTGCCAGCAGCGAGGAGAATTCACCCCTCCACTTT.

The chain recombines TRBV3-1 (or the pseudogene TRBV3-2) with TRBJ1-3; no clear D gene. The V gene's germline CDR1 is LGHDT and CDR2 YNNKEL (reference sequence). With 5 bases removed from V and 0 bases from J, the gap between germline ends came to 20 bases. CDR3 length equals 18 residues. The CDR3 DNA reads as TGTGCCAGCAGCAGGACTCATTTATTCCCCCACTCTGGAAACACCATATATTTT. Its translation is CASSRTHLFPHSGNTIYF.

The J gene is TRBJ2-7, the V gene TRBV18; the match to TRBD1 covers 8 bases. Trimming removed 3 bases from V and 3 bases from J; junction bases left unmatched: 7. Germline CDR1 reads KGHSH; CDR2 reads LQKENI. The CDR3 is 15 amino acids. CDR3 residues: CASSPGTGDHYEQYF. As DNA, the CDR3 is TGTGCCAGCTCACCCGGGACAGGCGATCACTACGAGCAGTACTTC.

V gene TRBV7-3 combines with J gene TRBJ2-2, with 9 bases fitting TRBD1. The ends lost 5 bases at V and 0 bases at J; junction bases unmatched: 4. Germline V gene sequence: CDR1 SGHTA, CDR2 FQGTGA. This CDR3 contains 16 residues. The CDR3 coding sequence is TGTGCCAGCAGCCTCTGGACAGGGGCGAACACCGGGGAGCTGTTTTTT. It encodes CASSLWTGANTGELFF. The variable domain in full, completed from reference TRBV7-3 and TRBJ2-2, reads GAGVSQTPSNKVTEKGKYVELRCDPISGHTALYWYRQSLGQGPEFLIYFQGTGAADDSGLPNDRFFAVRPEGSVSTLKIQRTERGDSAVYLCASSLWTGANTGELFFGEGSRLTVL.

This clone showed up just once. As DNA, the CDR3 is TGCAGCGTTGTGAAGGGGGATACGCAGTATTTT. Amino acids: CSVVKGDTQYF. The chain links TRBV29-1 to TRBJ2-3; a weak D match, TRBD1 (5 bases). This CDR3 region has 11 residues. V was shortened by 4 bases and J by 6 bases, with 8 bases between the two germline ends. Germline V gene lookup returns CDR1 SQVTM and CDR2 ANQGSEA.

CDR3 sequence (DNA): TGTGCCAGCAGTTTATTGGCAGGGCTCAATGAGCAGTTCTTC. This sequence encodes CASSLLAGLNEQFF. The chain carries TRBV27 and TRBJ2-1; maybe TRBD1 (5 bases). This CDR3 has 14 residues. Germline V gives CDR1 MNHEY, CDR2 SMNVEV (reference sequence). V gave up 1 base and J gave up 6 bases, with 10 bases separating them.

The rearrangement links TRBV11-3 to TRBJ2-3, with 11 bases fitting TRBD1. Losses at the gene ends were 5 bases for V and 6 bases for J; bases not matched to a gene: 10. Germline CDR1 SGHNT, CDR2 YENEEA. The CDR3 spans 16 residues. The CDR3 sequence is CASSPGTGGSLDTQYF. CDR3 nucleotides: TGTGCCAGCAGCCCGGGGACAGGGGGAAGTTTGGATACGCAGTATTTT. The whole variable domain, remainder taken from reference TRBV11-3 and TRBJ2-3, is EAGVVQSPRYKIIEKKQPVAFWCNPISGHNTLYWYLQNLGQGPELLIRYENEEAVDDSQLPKDRFSAERLKGVDSTLKIQPAELGDSAVYLCASSPGTGGSLDTQYFGPGTRLTVL.

This chain links TRBV19 with TRBJ1-1; D may be TRBD1 (6 bases). Per the germline V gene, CDR1 is LNHDA and CDR2 is SQIVND (reference sequence). CDR3 length: 14 residues. V shed 5 bases and J shed 1 base, with 11 bases lying between them. The CDR3 loop reads CASSYREGNTEAFF. The CDR3 coding sequence is TGTGCCAGTAGTTACAGGGAGGGGAACACTGAAGCTTTCTTT.

The V and J genes are TRBV2 and TRBJ2-7, with TRBD1 identical over 10 bases. Germline CDR1 reads SNHLY; CDR2 reads FYNNEI. The J segment lost 2 bases and the V segment lost 10 bases, leaving 5 bases of the junction unmatched. This CDR3 spans 13 amino acids. The CDR3 bases are TGTGCCACTAATGACAGGGGGCCCTACGAGCAGTACTTC. This translates into CATNDRGPYEQYF.

The chain has TRBV15 and TRBJ2-5, with 10 bases fitting TRBD2. The J segment lost 5 bases and the V segment lost 2 bases, leaving 8 bases of the junction unmatched. Per the germline V gene, CDR1 is LNHNV and CDR2 is YYDKDF (reference sequence). CDR3 length: 16 residues. This CDR3 is CATSRFSGGNVETQYF. The CDR3 region has the DNA TGTGCCACCAGCAGATTTAGCGGGGGGAACGTGGAGACCCAGTACTTC. Based on the CDR3 plus reference TRBV15 and TRBJ2-5, the full variable domain is DAMVIQNPRYQVTQFGKPVTLSCSQTLNHNVMYWYQQKSSQAPKLLFHYYDKDFNNEADTPDNFQSRRPNTSFCFLDIRSPGLGDTAMYLCATSRFSGGNVETQYFGPGTRLLVL.

The rearrangement uses TRBV7-3 and TRBJ2-2; 7 bases are shared with TRBD2. This CDR3 is built from 15 residues. Germline V gene sequence: CDR1 SGHTA, CDR2 FQGTGA. The V gene end was trimmed by 2 bases and the J gene end by 1 base; junction bases not matched to a gene: 1. The chain's CDR3 is CASSLVAGNTGELFF. In DNA, the CDR3 is TGTGCCAGCAGCTTAGTAGCGGGGAACACCGGGGAGCTGTTTTTT. Complete variable domain (other parts from reference TRBV7-3 and TRBJ2-2): GAGVSQTPSNKVTEKGKYVELRCDPISGHTALYWYRQSLGQGPEFLIYFQGTGAADDSGLPNDRFFAVRPEGSVSTLKIQRTERGDSAVYLCASSLVAGNTGELFFGEGSRLTVL.

This chain links TRBV15 with TRBJ1-3; D may be TRBD1 (6 bases). Trimming pared 3 bases from V and 6 bases from J, leaving 21 bases between. This CDR3 is 17 amino acids long. CDR1 LNHNV and CDR2 YYDKDF come from the germline V gene (reference sequence). The CDR3 coding sequence is TGTGCCACCAGCAGGTTCACAGGGAGGGTAGACGAAAACACCATATATTTT. It encodes CATSRFTGRVDENTIYF.

The chain is built from TRBV6-6 and TRBJ1-5, with D possibly being TRBD1 (6 bases). Germline loops: CDR1 MNHNY, CDR2 SVGAGI (reference sequence). The length of the CDR3 is 16 residues. The V end lost 2 bases, the J end lost 5 bases, and 16 bases lay between the germline ends. The CDR3 DNA is TGTGCCAGCAGTTACCCCGACAGGTCGGGGTATCAGCCCCAGCATTTT. Translating it yields CASSYPDRSGYQPQHF.

The CDR3 reads CASSLQGGVTNYGYTF. The CDR3 nucleotides are TGCGCCAGCAGCTTGCAAGGGGGAGTAACTAACTATGGCTACACCTTC. The chain carries TRBV5-1 and TRBJ1-2, with D maybe TRBD1 (6 bases). Germline CDR1 and CDR2: SGHRS and YFSETQ. V lost 1 base, J lost 0 bases, and 13 bases lay in between. The CDR3 has 16 amino acids.

The V gene is TRBV4-2, the J gene TRBJ1-2; 11 nucleotides line up with TRBD1. There are 15 residues in the CDR3. The trim removed 0 bases at V and 5 bases at J, leaving 2 bases unmatched. Germline CDR1 reads LGHNA; CDR2 reads YNFKEQ. CDR3 sequence reads: CASSQEGQGVYGYTF. CDR3 in DNA: TGTGCCAGCAGCCAAGAGGGACAGGGGGTATATGGCTACACCTTC.

This chain uses TRBV7-9 with TRBJ2-5, with a tentative D call TRBD1 (5 bases). From germline, CDR1 is SEHNR and CDR2 FQNEAQ (reference sequence). V was pared by 3 bases and J by 2 bases, with 10 bases between. The CDR3 covers 14 residues. This CDR3 reads CASSFAGIQETQYF. CDR3 bases: TGTGCCAGCAGCTTTGCAGGGATTCAAGAGACCCAGTACTTC.

V and J are TRBV7-8 and TRBJ1-3, with 7 bases matching TRBD1. Germline CDR1 reads SGHVS; CDR2 reads FQNEAQ. CDR3 size: 16 residues. The V gene end was trimmed by 5 bases and the J gene end by 3 bases; junction bases not matched to a gene: 10. CDR3 sequence (DNA): TGTGCCAGCAGCCCTCAACAGGGGAGAGTTGGAAACACCATATATTTT. Its translation is CASSPQQGRVGNTIYF.

This chain joins TRBV18 and TRBJ2-3; the D gene is possibly TRBD2 (6 bases). This CDR3 is 15 amino acids long. Germline CDR1 and CDR2: KGHSH and LQKENI. Deletions cut 3 bases from V and 3 bases from J, with 13 bases between. For the CDR3, the DNA is TGTGCCAGCTCACCTACGAGACTAGGGACAGATACGCAGTATTTT. Its translation: CASSPTRLGTDTQYF.

The genes are TRBV29-1 and TRBJ1-1; D not certain. V gave up 4 bases and J gave up 1 base, with 13 bases separating them. Germline CDR1 reads SQVTM; CDR2 reads ANQGSEA. The CDR3 length is 14 residues. The CDR3 loop reads CSVAVFGGNTEAFF. The CDR3 DNA reads as TGCAGCGTTGCCGTCTTCGGAGGGAACACTGAAGCTTTCTTT.